The present entry profiles one T cell receptor beta chain with its context. In germline, CDR1 is SGDLS, CDR2 YYNGEE. The CDR3 length is 15 residues. V gave up 6 bases and J gave up 6 bases; unmatched junction bases: 8. The protocol was immunoSEQ multiplex PCR, while the TCRdb copy is restricted to in-frame clones and leaves out a portion. The sample has more than 150,000 clones; around 94% are singletons. The data were obtained in a study of T cell responses to AZD1222 COVID-19 vaccine. This material consisted of peripheral blood, taken 28 days after the second AZD1222 dose. The chain recombines TRBV9 with TRBJ1-4, with TRBD1 identical over 10 bases. The TCR originated in an adult who received the AZD1222 COVID-19 vaccine. CDR3 DNA: TGTGCCAGCACCCGATCCGGGACAGGGGATGAAAAACTGTTTTTT. Its translation is CASTRSGTGDEKLFF.